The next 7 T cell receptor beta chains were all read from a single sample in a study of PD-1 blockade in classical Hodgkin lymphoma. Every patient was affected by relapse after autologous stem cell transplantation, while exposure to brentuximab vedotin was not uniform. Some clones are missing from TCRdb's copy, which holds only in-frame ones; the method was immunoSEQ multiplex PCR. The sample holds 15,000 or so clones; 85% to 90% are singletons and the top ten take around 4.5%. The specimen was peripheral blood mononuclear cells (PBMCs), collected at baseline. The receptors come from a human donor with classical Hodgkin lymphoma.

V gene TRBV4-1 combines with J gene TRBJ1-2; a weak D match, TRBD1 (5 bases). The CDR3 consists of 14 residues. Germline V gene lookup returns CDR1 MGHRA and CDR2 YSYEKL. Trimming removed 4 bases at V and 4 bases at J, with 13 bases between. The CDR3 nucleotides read TGCGCCAGCAGCCGGATAGGGGAGGCCTATGGCTACACCTTC. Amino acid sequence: CASSRIGEAYGYTF.

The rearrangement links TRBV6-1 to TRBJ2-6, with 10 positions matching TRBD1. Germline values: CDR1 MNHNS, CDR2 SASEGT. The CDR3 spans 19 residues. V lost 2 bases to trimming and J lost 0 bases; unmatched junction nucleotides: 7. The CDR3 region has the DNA TGTGCCAGCAGTGAACGGACAGGGGGATATCTCTCTGGGGCCAACGTCCTGACTTTC. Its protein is CASSERTGGYLSGANVLTF.

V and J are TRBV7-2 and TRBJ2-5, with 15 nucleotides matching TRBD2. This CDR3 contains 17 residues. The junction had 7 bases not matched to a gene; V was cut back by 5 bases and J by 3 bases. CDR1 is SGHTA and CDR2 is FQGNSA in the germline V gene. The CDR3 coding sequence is TGTGCCAGCAGCCCAAGGACTAGCGGGAGGGGTGAAGAGACCCAGTACTTC. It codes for CASSPRTSGRGEETQYF.

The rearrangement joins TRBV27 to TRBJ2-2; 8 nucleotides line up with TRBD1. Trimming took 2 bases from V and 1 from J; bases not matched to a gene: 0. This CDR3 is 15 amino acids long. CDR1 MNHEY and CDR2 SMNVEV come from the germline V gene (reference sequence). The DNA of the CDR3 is TGTGCCAGCAGTTTAGGGACAGGGAACACCGGGGAGCTGTTTTTT. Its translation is CASSLGTGNTGELFF.

The CDR3 DNA sequence: TGTGCCAGCAGTCTAGGGGGAATGGGAAACACTGAAGCTTTCTTT. This encodes CASSLGGMGNTEAFF. The chain uses TRBV27 and TRBJ1-1, with D possibly matching TRBD1 (6 bases). V was cut by 5 bases and J by 2 bases, with 15 bases left in between. Germline assignment: CDR1 MNHEY and CDR2 SMNVEV (reference sequence). This CDR3 has 15 amino acids.

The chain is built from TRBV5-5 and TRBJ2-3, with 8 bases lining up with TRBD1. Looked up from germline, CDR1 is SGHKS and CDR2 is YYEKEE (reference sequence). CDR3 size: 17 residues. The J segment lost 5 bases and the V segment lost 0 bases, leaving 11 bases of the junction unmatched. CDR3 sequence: CASSLVQGAWVKDTQYF. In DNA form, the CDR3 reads TGTGCCAGCAGCTTGGTCCAGGGGGCATGGGTCAAAGATACGCAGTATTTT.

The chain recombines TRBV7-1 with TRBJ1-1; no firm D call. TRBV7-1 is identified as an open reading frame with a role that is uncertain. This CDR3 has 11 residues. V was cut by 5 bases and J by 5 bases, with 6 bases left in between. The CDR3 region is CASSARTEAFF. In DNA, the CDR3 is TGTGCCAGCAGCGCCCGGACTGAAGCTTTCTTT.